These T cell receptor beta chains were read from a single sample in a study of blood T cell repertoires in COVID-19. The table came from immunoSEQ multiplex PCR; TCRdb's copy has only in-frame clones and leaves some out. The data hold approximately 210,000 clones, with approximately 80% observed a single time. The sequencing sample was made of peripheral blood. These receptors were collected from a woman aged 80 or over with COVID-19, enrolled during active disease. Both conserved end residues are part of each CDR3. The order of the fields is V gene, J gene, clone size, D gene, CDR3 DNA, CDR3 protein. D genes are given only for firm matches. Where a row states a size, it is once, few, many or the class of an expanded clone; other rows omit it.

V: TRBV28; J: TRBJ1-4; size: NA; D: NA; DNA: TGTGCCAGCAGTTTCCCACCGGGGGGCCTTGGGGAAAAACTGTTTTTT; CDR3: CASSFPPGGLGEKLFF
V: TRBV6-5; J: TRBJ2-2; size: NA; D: TRBD2; DNA: TGTGCCAGCAGGGTACTAGCGGGGGGGCTGGAGCTGTTTTTT; CDR3: CASRVLAGGLELFF
V: TRBV7-9; J: TRBJ1-1; size: NA; D: TRBD1; DNA: TGTGCCAGCAGCTTACAGGGGGGCACTGAAGCTTTCTTT; CDR3: CASSLQGGTEAFF
V: TRBV5-1; J: TRBJ1-1; size: NA; D: TRBD1; DNA: TGCGCCAGCACCAAGGGACAGGATAACACTGAAGCTTTCTTT; CDR3: CASTKGQDNTEAFF
V: TRBV7-3; J: TRBJ2-5; size: NA; D: TRBD1; DNA: TGTGCCAGCAGCTTACCAGGACAGGGAGAGACCCAGTACTTC; CDR3: CASSLPGQGETQYF
V: TRBV4-2; J: TRBJ2-1; size: NA; D: NA; DNA: TGTGCCAGCAGCCAAGATACCCTAGTGGTCTACAATGAGCAGTTCTTC; CDR3: CASSQDTLVVYNEQFF
V: TRBV5-1; J: TRBJ2-7; size: NA; D: TRBD1; DNA: TGCGCCAGCAGCTTGGGGGACAGTACCTACGAGCAGTACTTC; CDR3: CASSLGDSTYEQYF
V: TRBV4-2; J: TRBJ2-3; size: NA; D: TRBD2; DNA: TGTGCCAGCAGCCCCTTAGCGGGGGGCAGCCCCACAGATACGCAGTATTTT; CDR3: CASSPLAGGSPTDTQYF
V: TRBV14; J: TRBJ2-3; size: few; D: NA; DNA: TGTGCCAGCTCATCGCGGGGGCCTGCCACAGATACGCAGTATTTT; CDR3: CASSSRGPATDTQYF
V: TRBV2; J: TRBJ1-1; size: few; D: NA; DNA: TGTGCCAGCAGTCCCTTTGGCTCTGAAGCTTTCTTT; CDR3: CASSPFGSEAFF
V: TRBV7-9; J: TRBJ2-1; size: NA; D: TRBD2; DNA: TGTGCCAGCAGCTTAGCTGGGCGGGGGGCGTACAATGAGCAGTTCTTC; CDR3: CASSLAGRGAYNEQFF
V: TRBV18; J: TRBJ2-5; size: few; D: NA; DNA: TGTGCCAGCTCACCAAGTGGAGCGAGGTACCAAGAGACCCAGTACTTC; CDR3: CASSPSGARYQETQYF
V: TRBV10-2; J: TRBJ2-5; size: NA; D: TRBD2; DNA: TGCGCCAGCAGTGAAGGACTAGCGGGAGGGACCCAGTACTTC; CDR3: CASSEGLAGGTQYF
V: TRBV6-5; J: TRBJ1-5; size: NA; D: NA; DNA: TGTGCCAGCAGTTACGGCGGGAAGGATCAGCCCCAGCATTTT; CDR3: CASSYGGKDQPQHF
V: TRBV7-8; J: TRBJ1-5; size: NA; D: NA; DNA: TGTGCCAGCAGCTTAGGTCGCAGGGGAAGTTTAGGCAATCAGCCCCAGCATTTT; CDR3: CASSLGRRGSLGNQPQHF
V: TRBV12-3/TRBV12-4; J: TRBJ2-5; size: NA; D: NA; DNA: TGTGCCAGCAGTTTAACAGAAGAGACCCAGTACTTC; CDR3: CASSLTEETQYF
V: TRBV19; J: TRBJ1-5; size: NA; D: TRBD1; DNA: TGTGCCAGTACAGGGGCAGGGGGCCGTAATCAGCCCCAGCATTTT; CDR3: CASTGAGGRNQPQHF
V: TRBV30; J: TRBJ1-1; size: NA; D: TRBD1; DNA: TGTGCCTATTTGACAGGGCGCGACACTGAAGCTTTCTTT; CDR3: CAYLTGRDTEAFF
V: TRBV6-1; J: TRBJ1-2; size: few; D: NA; DNA: TGTGCCAGCAGTGAAGGGGGGGGCGCCGGCTATGGCTACACCTTC; CDR3: CASSEGGGAGYGYTF
V: TRBV5-4; J: TRBJ2-3; size: NA; D: TRBD2; DNA: TGTGCCAGCAACACGGGACTAGCGGGGTTAGATACGCAGTATTTT; CDR3: CASNTGLAGLDTQYF
V: TRBV5-4; J: TRBJ1-5; size: NA; D: NA; DNA: TGTGCCAGCAGCTTGGACGCGGGATTCAATCAGCCCCAGCATTTT; CDR3: CASSLDAGFNQPQHF
V: TRBV2; J: TRBJ1-1; size: NA; D: TRBD1; DNA: TGTGCCAGCAGTGCCGAGGGGGCTATTGAAGCTTTCTTT; CDR3: CASSAEGAIEAFF
V: TRBV27; J: TRBJ1-6; size: NA; D: TRBD1; DNA: TGTGCCAGCAGTACAGGGGAAAAATTTTTACGTTCACCCCTCCACTTT; CDR3: CASSTGEKFLRSPLHF
V: TRBV7-9; J: TRBJ2-2; size: once; D: NA; DNA: TGTGCCAGCAGAGACACAGGAAGCACCGGGGAGCTGTTTTTT; CDR3: CASRDTGSTGELFF
V: TRBV5-1; J: TRBJ1-5; size: NA; D: TRBD1; DNA: TGCGCCAGCAGCCAGGGACAGCGAAATCAGCCCCAGCATTTT; CDR3: CASSQGQRNQPQHF
V: TRBV6-6; J: TRBJ1-5; size: NA; D: NA; DNA: TGTGCCAGCAGCACCACAGGGAATCAGCCCCAGCATTTT; CDR3: CASSTTGNQPQHF
V: TRBV30; J: TRBJ1-1; size: NA; D: NA; DNA: TGTGCCTGGGCTCTAGGCTCTGCGAACACTGAAGCTTTCTTT; CDR3: CAWALGSANTEAFF
V: TRBV15; J: TRBJ2-1; size: NA; D: NA; DNA: TGTGCCACCAGCAGTATCCCCGAGGCCAATGAGCAGTTCTTC; CDR3: CATSSIPEANEQFF
V: TRBV7-2; J: TRBJ2-5; size: NA; D: NA; DNA: TGTGCCAGCAGCTTACGACTAATTACGCAAGAGACCCAGTACTTC; CDR3: CASSLRLITQETQYF
V: TRBV5-1; J: TRBJ1-1; size: NA; D: NA; DNA: TGCGCCAGCAGCTTGGTTGGCCCGGACAAGAACACTGAAGCTTTCTTT; CDR3: CASSLVGPDKNTEAFF
V: TRBV18; J: TRBJ1-1; size: NA; D: NA; DNA: TGTGCCAGCTCAACGCAGGGGAACACTGAAGCTTTCTTT; CDR3: CASSTQGNTEAFF
V: TRBV5-8; J: TRBJ1-2; size: few; D: TRBD1; DNA: TGTGCCAGCAGCTTTGGGACAGGCAACTATGGCTACACCTTC; CDR3: CASSFGTGNYGYTF
V: TRBV27; J: TRBJ1-1; size: once; D: NA; DNA: TGTGCCAGCAGTTTTAGGCCCGGAGGCTCCTTCGACACTGAAGCTTTCTTT; CDR3: CASSFRPGGSFDTEAFF
V: TRBV29-1; J: TRBJ2-5; size: once; D: TRBD1; DNA: TGCAGCGTTGAAGCAGGGGGTAAAGAGACCCAGTACTTC; CDR3: CSVEAGGKETQYF
V: TRBV5-1; J: TRBJ2-5; size: NA; D: NA; DNA: TGCGCCAGCAGCTGGACCGGGACTCACCAAGAGACCCAGTACTTC; CDR3: CASSWTGTHQETQYF
V: TRBV5-4; J: TRBJ1-4; size: once; D: TRBD1; DNA: TGTGCCAGCAGCCAGGGACAGCCGCCAGAAAAACTGTTTTTT; CDR3: CASSQGQPPEKLFF
V: TRBV5-4; J: TRBJ1-3; size: NA; D: NA; DNA: TGTGTCGCGGGGGATATTGGAAACACCATATATTTT; CDR3: CVAGDIGNTIYF
V: TRBV7-4; J: TRBJ1-3; size: NA; D: TRBD1; DNA: TGTGCCAGCATTTCCGAGGGCAGGGGGACCTGCCCCTCTGGAAACACCATATATTTT; CDR3: CASISEGRGTCPSGNTIYF
V: TRBV27; J: TRBJ2-7; size: NA; D: NA; DNA: TGTGCCAGCAGCAGGGGCGGGTCAGGGGAGCAGTACTTC; CDR3: CASSRGGSGEQYF
V: TRBV5-1; J: TRBJ2-5; size: NA; D: NA; DNA: TGCGCCAGCAGCTTGGCCCGGTACCAAGAGACCCAGTACTTC; CDR3: CASSLARYQETQYF
V: TRBV30; J: TRBJ1-5; size: NA; D: NA; DNA: TGTGCCTGGAGTTTACGGGGGGCATTATTCAATCAGCCCCAGCATTTT; CDR3: CAWSLRGALFNQPQHF
V: TRBV19; J: TRBJ1-1; size: NA; D: NA; DNA: TGTGCCAGTAGTATTGGTACTCGCGATGCTTTCTTT; CDR3: CASSIGTRDAFF
V: TRBV4-1; J: TRBJ2-2; size: NA; D: NA; DNA: TGCGCCAGCAGCCCCGGGTCAGGGGCTCTCAACACCGGGGAGCTGTTTTTT; CDR3: CASSPGSGALNTGELFF
V: TRBV3-1/TRBV3-2; J: TRBJ1-2; size: NA; D: TRBD1; DNA: TGTGCCAGCAGCCAAGGACAGGGATCTGGCTACACCTTC; CDR3: CASSQGQGSGYTF
V: TRBV15; J: TRBJ1-2; size: NA; D: NA; DNA: TGTGCCACCAGCAGAGATTTAATACAGGGTATATATGGCTACACCTTC; CDR3: CATSRDLIQGIYGYTF
V: TRBV5-6; J: TRBJ1-6; size: NA; D: NA; DNA: TGTGCCAGTCGTGGGGGGACCAGCTCCTATAATTCACCCCTCCACTTT; CDR3: CASRGGTSSYNSPLHF
V: TRBV3-1/TRBV3-2; J: TRBJ2-2; size: NA; D: NA; DNA: TGTGCCAGCAGCCCGGTACCGAACACCGGGGAGCTGTTTTTT; CDR3: CASSPVPNTGELFF
V: TRBV14; J: TRBJ1-6; size: NA; D: TRBD1; DNA: TGTGCCAGCAGCCAGCCAGGACAGGGCGCGCTAGGGGGTCCACCCCTCCACTTT; CDR3: CASSQPGQGALGGPPLHF
V: TRBV5-1; J: TRBJ2-7; size: NA; D: TRBD1; DNA: TGCGCCAGCACCCGGGACAGCTTCTCCTACGAGCAGTACTTC; CDR3: CASTRDSFSYEQYF
V: TRBV15; J: TRBJ1-2; size: NA; D: TRBD1; DNA: TGTGCCACCAGCAGAGACCTGACAGGGACAGGCGGAGGCTACACCTTC; CDR3: CATSRDLTGTGGGYTF
V: TRBV7-2; J: TRBJ1-2; size: NA; D: TRBD1; DNA: TGTGCCAGCAGCTTAGCTACGGGGACAGGAAACTATGGCTACACCTTC; CDR3: CASSLATGTGNYGYTF
V: TRBV9; J: TRBJ1-1; size: once; D: NA; DNA: TGTGCCAGCAGCGTATTACCTATGAACACTGAAGCTTTCTTT; CDR3: CASSVLPMNTEAFF
V: TRBV6-1; J: TRBJ2-1; size: NA; D: TRBD2; DNA: TGTGCCAGCAGTGACGGAGAACTAGCGGGGGGGCGGCCGCAGTTCTTC; CDR3: CASSDGELAGGRPQFF
V: TRBV11-2; J: TRBJ2-3; size: NA; D: TRBD2; DNA: TGTGCCAGCAGCTTCAGACTAGCGGGGCCCACAGATACGCAGTATTTT; CDR3: CASSFRLAGPTDTQYF
V: TRBV29-1; J: TRBJ2-3; size: NA; D: NA; DNA: TGCAGCGCCTCTAGGGGCCGGGGCACAGATACGCAGTATTTT; CDR3: CSASRGRGTDTQYF
V: TRBV2; J: TRBJ1-1; size: NA; D: NA; DNA: TGTGCCAGCAGTGACGTCAGGGGGAACACTGAAGCTTTCTTT; CDR3: CASSDVRGNTEAFF